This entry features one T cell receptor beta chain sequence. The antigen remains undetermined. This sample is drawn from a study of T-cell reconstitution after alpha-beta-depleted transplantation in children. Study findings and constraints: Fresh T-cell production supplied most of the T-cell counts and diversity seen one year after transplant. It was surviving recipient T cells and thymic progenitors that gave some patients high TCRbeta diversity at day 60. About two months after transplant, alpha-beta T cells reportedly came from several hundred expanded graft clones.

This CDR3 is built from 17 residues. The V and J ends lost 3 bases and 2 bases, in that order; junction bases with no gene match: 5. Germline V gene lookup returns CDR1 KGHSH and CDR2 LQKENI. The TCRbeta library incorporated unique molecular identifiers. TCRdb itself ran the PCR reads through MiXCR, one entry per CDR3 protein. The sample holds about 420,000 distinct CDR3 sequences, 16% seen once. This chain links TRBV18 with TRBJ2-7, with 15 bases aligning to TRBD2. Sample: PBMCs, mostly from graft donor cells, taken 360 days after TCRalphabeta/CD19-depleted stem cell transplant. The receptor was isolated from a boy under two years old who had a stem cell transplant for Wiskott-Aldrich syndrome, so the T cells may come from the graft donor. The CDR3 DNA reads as TGTGCCAGCTCACCGCAGGGACTAGCGGGGGGAACCTACGAGCAGTACTTC. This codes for CASSPQGLAGGTYEQYF.